The sequence of this T cell receptor beta chain was determined in a study of OX40 agonist ivuxolimab in advanced cancers. Study-wide context: Partial responses, seen in three patients, involved one hepatocellular carcinoma and two cutaneous melanomas.

Blood got drawn at baseline, again on cycle 4 day 1, and then on cycle 7 day 1. The protocol was immunoSEQ multiplex PCR, while the TCRdb copy is restricted to in-frame clones and leaves out a portion. The repertoire holds about 82,000 clones, around nine tenths seen once, with 2.3% in the top ten. Germline CDR1 reads KGHSH; CDR2 reads LQKENI. The V end was cut by 3 bases, the J end by 7 bases, with 12 bases between. The CDR3 loop spans 13 amino acids. This receptor was taken from an adult with an advanced solid tumor such as melanoma, head and neck, liver or kidney cancer. The sequencing used CD4+ or CD8+ T cells sorted from blood, collected in a trial of the OX40 agonist ivuxolimab. The J gene is TRBJ2-5, the V gene TRBV18; the D gene is possibly TRBD2 (5 bases). CDR3 region: CASSPGERGTQYF. The DNA of the CDR3 is TGTGCCAGCTCACCGGGAGAAAGAGGGACCCAGTACTTC.